This T cell receptor beta chain was recorded in a study of blood T cell repertoires in COVID-19. Study as a whole: Spain, Italy and the United States supplied samples that represented acute and convalescent COVID-19.

Clones were read by immunoSEQ multiplex PCR, and TCRdb kept only the in-frame ones, dropping some. The sample lists roughly 97,000 clones, roughly 80% occurring once. CDR1 and CDR2 from the germline V gene are LNHDA and SQIVND (reference sequence). The CDR3 loop spans 16 amino acids. After removal of 8 bases from V and 3 bases from J, the junction contained 10 bases not matched to a gene. The sample consisted of peripheral blood. The chain joins TRBV19 to TRBJ2-3; 11 bases align to TRBD1. This sequence originates from a man aged 55 to 70 with acute or convalescent COVID-19. This CDR3 reads CASAFLGQGATDTQYF. Written as DNA, the CDR3 is TGTGCCAGTGCTTTTCTAGGACAGGGGGCAACAGATACGCAGTATTTT.